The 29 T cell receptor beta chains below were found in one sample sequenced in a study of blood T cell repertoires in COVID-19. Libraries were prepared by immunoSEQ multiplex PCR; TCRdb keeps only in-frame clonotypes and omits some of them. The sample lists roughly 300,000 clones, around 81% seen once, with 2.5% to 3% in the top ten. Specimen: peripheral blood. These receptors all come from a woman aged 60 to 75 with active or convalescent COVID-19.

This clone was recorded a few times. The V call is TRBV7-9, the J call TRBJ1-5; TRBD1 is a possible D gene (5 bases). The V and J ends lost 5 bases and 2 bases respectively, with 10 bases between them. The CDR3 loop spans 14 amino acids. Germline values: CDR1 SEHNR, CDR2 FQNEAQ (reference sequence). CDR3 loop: CASSTGGGNQPQHF. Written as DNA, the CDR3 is TGTGCCAGCAGCACAGGAGGGGGCAATCAGCCCCAGCATTTT.

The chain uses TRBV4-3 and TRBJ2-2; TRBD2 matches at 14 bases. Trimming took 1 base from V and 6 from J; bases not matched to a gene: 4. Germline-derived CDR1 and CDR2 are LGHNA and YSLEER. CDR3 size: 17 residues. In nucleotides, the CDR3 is TGCGCCAGCAGCCAAGCCGGGACTAGCGGGGGATCCGGGGAGCTGTTTTTT. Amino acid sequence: CASSQAGTSGGSGELFF.

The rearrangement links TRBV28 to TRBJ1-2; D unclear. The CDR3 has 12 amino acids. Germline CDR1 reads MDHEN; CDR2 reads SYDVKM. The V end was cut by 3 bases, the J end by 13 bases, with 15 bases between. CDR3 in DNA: TGTGCCAGCAGTTTCCCCCCCCGGTCGGTCACCTTC. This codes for CASSFPPRSVTF.

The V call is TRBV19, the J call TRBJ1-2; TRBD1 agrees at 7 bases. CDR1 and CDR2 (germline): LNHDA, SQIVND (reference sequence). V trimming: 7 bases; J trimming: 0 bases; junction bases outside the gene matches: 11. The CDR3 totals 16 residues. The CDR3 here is CASTGAGGMANYGYTF. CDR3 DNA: TGTGCCAGTACCGGGGCAGGGGGGATGGCTAACTATGGCTACACCTTC.

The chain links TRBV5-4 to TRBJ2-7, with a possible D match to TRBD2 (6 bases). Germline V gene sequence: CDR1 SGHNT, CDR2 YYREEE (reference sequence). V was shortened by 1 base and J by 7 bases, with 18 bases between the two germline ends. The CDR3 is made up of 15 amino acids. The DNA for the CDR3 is TGTGCCAGCAGCTTGTCGGGCGGGGCGGGCCTGGAGCAGTACTTC. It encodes CASSLSGGAGLEQYF. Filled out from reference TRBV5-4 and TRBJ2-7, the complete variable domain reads ETGVTQSPTHLIKTRGQQVTLRCSSQSGHNTVSWYQQALGQGPQFIFQYYREEENGRGNFPPRFSGLQFPNYSSELNVNALELDDSALYLCASSLSGGAGLEQYFGPGTRLTVT.

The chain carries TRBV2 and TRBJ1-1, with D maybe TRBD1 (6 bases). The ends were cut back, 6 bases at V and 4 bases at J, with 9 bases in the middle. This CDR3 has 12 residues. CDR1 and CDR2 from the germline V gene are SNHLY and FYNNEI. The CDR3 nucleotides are TGTGCCAGCAGAACAGGGTCCACTGAAGCTTTCTTT. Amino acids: CASRTGSTEAFF.

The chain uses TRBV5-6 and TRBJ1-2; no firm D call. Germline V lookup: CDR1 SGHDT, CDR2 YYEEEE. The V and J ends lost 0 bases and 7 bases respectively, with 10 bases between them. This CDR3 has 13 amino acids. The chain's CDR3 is CASSLAGISGYTF. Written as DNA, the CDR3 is TGTGCCAGCAGCTTGGCCGGGATAAGTGGCTACACCTTC.

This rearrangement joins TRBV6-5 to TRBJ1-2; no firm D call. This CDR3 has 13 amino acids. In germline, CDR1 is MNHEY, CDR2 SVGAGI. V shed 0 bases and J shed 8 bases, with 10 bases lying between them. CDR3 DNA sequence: TGTGCCAGCAGTTACTCGCTCGGGGAAGGCTACACCTTC. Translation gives CASSYSLGEGYTF.

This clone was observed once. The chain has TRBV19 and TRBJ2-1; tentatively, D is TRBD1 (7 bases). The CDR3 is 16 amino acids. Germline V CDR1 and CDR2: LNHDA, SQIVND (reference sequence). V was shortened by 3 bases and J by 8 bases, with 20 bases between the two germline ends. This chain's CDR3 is CASSILAGGPTDEQFF. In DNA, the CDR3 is TGTGCCAGTAGTATCTTAGCAGGGGGGCCTACAGATGAGCAGTTCTTC.

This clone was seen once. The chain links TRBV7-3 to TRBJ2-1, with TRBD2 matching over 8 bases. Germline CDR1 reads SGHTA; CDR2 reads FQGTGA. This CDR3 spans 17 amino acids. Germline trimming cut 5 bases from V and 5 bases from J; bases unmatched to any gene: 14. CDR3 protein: CASSPPGAGGLDNEQFF. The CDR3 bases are TGTGCCAGCAGCCCCCCTGGGGCGGGGGGCCTCGACAATGAGCAGTTCTTC. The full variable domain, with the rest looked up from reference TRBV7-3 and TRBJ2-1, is GAGVSQTPSNKVTEKGKYVELRCDPISGHTALYWYRQSLGQGPEFLIYFQGTGAADDSGLPNDRFFAVRPEGSVSTLKIQRTERGDSAVYLCASSPPGAGGLDNEQFFGPGTRLTVL.

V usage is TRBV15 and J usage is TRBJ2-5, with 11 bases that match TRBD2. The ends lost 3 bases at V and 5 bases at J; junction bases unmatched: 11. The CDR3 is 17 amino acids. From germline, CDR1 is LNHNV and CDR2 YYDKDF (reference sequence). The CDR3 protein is CATSREGSGGAGETQYF. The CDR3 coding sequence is TGTGCCACCAGCAGGGAAGGTAGCGGGGGGGCCGGGGAGACCCAGTACTTC.

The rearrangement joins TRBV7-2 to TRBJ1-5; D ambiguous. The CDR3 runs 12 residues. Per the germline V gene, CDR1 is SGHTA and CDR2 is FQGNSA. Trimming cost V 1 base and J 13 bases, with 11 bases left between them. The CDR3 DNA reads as TGTGCCAGCAGCTTAGGGGCAGGACTACAGCATTTT. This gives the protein CASSLGAGLQHF.

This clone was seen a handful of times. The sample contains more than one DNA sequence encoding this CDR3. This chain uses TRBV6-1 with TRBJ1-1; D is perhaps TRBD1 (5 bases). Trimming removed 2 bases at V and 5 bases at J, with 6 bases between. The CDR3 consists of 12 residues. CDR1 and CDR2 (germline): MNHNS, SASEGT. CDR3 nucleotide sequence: TGTGCCAGCAGTGAACGGGGGACTGAAGCTTTCTTT. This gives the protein CASSERGTEAFF.

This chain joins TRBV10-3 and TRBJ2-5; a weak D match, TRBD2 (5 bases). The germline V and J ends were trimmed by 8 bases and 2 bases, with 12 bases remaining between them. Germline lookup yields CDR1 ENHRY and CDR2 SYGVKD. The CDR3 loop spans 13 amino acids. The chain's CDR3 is CAIRTAPQETQYF. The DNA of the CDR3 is TGTGCCATCCGGACTGCACCACAAGAGACCCAGTACTTC.

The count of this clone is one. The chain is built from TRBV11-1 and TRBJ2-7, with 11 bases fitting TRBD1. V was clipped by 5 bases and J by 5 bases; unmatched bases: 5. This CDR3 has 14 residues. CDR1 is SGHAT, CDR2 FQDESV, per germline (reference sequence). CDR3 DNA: TGTGCCAGCAGCCGGACAGGGGGCGCGAACGAGCAGTACTTC. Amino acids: CASSRTGGANEQYF.

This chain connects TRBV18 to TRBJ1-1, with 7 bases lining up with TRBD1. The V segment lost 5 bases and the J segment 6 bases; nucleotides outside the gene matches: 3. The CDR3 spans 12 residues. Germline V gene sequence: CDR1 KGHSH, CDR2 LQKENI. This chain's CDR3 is CASSDRDPEAFF. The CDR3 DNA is TGTGCCAGCTCAGACAGGGACCCTGAAGCTTTCTTT. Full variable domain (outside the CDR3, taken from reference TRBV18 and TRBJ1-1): NAGVMQNPRHLVRRRGQEARLRCSPMKGHSHVYWYRQLPEEGLKFMVYLQKENIIDESGMPKERFSAEFPKEGPSILRIQQVVRGDSAAYFCASSDRDPEAFFGQGTRLTVV.

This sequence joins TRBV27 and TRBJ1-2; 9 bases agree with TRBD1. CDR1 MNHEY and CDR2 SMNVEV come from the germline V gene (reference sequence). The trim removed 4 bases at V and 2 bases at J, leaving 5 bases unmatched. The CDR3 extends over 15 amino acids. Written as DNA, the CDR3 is TGTGCCAGCAGTTCTGGACAGGGGAGCAACTATGGCTACACCTTC. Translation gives CASSSGQGSNYGYTF.

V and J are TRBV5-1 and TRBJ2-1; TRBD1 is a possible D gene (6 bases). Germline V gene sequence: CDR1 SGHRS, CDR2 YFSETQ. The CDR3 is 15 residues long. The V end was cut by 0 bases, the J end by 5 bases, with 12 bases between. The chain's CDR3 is CASSLETGEHNEQFF. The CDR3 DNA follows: TGCGCCAGCAGCTTGGAGACAGGAGAACACAATGAGCAGTTCTTC.

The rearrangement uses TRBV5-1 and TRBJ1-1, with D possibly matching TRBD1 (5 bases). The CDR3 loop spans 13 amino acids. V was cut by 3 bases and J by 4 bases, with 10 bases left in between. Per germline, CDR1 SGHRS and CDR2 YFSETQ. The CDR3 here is CASSSEGVTEAFF. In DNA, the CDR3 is TGCGCCAGCAGCTCGGAAGGGGTCACTGAAGCTTTCTTT. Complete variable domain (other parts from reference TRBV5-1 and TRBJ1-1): KAGVTQTPRYLIKTRGQQVTLSCSPISGHRSVSWYQQTPGQGLQFLFEYFSETQRNKGNFPGRFSGRQFSNSRSEMNVSTLELGDSALYLCASSSEGVTEAFFGQGTRLTVV.

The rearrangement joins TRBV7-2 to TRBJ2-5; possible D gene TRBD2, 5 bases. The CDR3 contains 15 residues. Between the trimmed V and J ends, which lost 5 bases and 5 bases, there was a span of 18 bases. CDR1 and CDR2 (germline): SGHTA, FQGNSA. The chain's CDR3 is CASSQRISGWETQYF. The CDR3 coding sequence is TGTGCCAGCAGCCAAAGGATAAGCGGCTGGGAGACCCAGTACTTC.

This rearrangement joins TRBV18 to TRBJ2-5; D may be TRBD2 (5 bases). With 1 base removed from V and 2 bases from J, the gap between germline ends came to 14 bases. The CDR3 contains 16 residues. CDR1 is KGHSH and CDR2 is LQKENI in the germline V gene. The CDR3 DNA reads TGTGCCAGCTCACCACGTGCCCCGACGGGACAAGAGACCCAGTACTTC. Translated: CASSPRAPTGQETQYF.

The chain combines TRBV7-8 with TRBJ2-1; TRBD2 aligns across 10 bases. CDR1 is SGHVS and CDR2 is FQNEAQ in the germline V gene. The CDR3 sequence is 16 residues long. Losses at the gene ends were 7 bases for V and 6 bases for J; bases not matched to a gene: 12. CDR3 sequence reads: CASNDMLAGEGNEQFF. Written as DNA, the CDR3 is TGTGCCAGCAACGATATGCTAGCGGGGGAGGGCAATGAGCAGTTCTTC. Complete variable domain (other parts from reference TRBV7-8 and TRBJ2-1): GAGVSQSPRYKVAKRGQDVALRCDPISGHVSLFWYQQALGQGPEFLTYFQNEAQLDKSGLPSDRFFAERPEGSVSTLKIQRTQQEDSAVYLCASNDMLAGEGNEQFFGPGTRLTVL.

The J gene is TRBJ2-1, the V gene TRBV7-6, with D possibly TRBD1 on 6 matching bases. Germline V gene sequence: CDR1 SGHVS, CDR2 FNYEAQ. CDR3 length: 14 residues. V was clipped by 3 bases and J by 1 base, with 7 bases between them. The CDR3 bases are TGTGCCAGCAGCTTCGGACAGTCCTACAATGAGCAGTTCTTC. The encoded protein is CASSFGQSYNEQFF. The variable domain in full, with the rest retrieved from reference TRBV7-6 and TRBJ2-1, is GAGVSQSPRYKVTKRGQDVALRCDPISGHVSLYWYRQALGQGPEFLTYFNYEAQQDKSGLPNDRFSAERPEGSISTLTIQRTEQRDSAMYRCASSFGQSYNEQFFGPGTRLTVL.

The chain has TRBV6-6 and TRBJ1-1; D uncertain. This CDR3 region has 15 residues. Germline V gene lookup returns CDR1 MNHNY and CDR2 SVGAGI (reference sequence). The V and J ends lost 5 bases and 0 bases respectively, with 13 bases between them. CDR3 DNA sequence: TGTGCCAGCAGTAACCCACACGGGATGAACACTGAAGCTTTCTTT. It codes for CASSNPHGMNTEAFF.

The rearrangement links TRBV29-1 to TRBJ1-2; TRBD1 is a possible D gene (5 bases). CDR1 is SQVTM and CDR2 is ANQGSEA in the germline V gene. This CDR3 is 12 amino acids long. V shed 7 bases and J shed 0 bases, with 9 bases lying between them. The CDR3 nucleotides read TGCAGCGAGGGGAGCGCTAACTATGGCTACACCTTC. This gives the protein CSEGSANYGYTF.

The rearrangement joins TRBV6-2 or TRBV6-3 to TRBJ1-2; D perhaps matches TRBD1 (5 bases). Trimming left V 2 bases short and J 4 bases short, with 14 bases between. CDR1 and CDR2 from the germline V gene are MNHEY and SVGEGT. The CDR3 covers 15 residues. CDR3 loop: CASSYGAFGVYGYTF. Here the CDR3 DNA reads TGTGCCAGCAGTTACGGGGCCTTTGGTGTCTATGGCTACACCTTC.

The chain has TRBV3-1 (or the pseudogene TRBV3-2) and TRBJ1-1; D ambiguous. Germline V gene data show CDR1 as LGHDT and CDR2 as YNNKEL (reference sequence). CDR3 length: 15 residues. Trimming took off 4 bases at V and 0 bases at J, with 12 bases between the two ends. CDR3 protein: CASSPVQVLNTEAFF. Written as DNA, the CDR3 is TGTGCCAGCAGCCCCGTACAAGTCCTGAACACTGAAGCTTTCTTT.

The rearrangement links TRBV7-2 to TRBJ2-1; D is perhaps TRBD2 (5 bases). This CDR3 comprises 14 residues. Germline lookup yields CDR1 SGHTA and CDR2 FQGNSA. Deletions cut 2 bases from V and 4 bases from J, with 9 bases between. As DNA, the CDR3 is TGTGCCAGCAGCTTAAATCGGGGTTACAATGAGCAGTTCTTC. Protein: CASSLNRGYNEQFF.

The CDR3 bases are TGTGCCAGCAGCGGAAGCCCGCCTACTAGCGCCCCGTCTAATGAGCAGTTCTTC. This encodes CASSGSPPTSAPSNEQFF. The rearrangement links TRBV9 to TRBJ2-1, with 7 bases that match TRBD2. CDR3 length: 18 amino acids. V shed 3 bases, J shed 7 bases, and the junction held 19 bases outside the gene matches. Per the germline V gene, CDR1 is SGDLS and CDR2 is YYNGEE.